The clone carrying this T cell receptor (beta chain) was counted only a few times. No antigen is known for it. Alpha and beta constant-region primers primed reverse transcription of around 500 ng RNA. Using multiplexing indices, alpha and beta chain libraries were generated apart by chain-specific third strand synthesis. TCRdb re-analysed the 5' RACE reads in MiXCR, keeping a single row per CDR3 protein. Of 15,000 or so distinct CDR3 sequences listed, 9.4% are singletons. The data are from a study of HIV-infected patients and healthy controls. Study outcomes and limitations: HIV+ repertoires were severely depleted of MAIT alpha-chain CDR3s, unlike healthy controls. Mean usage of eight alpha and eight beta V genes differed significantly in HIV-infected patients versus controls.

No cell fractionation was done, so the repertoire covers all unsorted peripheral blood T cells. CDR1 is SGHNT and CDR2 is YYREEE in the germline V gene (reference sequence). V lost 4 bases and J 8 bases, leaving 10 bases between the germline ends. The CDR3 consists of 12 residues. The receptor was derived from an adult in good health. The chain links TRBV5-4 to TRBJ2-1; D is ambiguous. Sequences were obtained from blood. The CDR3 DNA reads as TGTGCCAGCAGCGGAGACGGCCATGAGCAGTTCTTC. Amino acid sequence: CASSGDGHEQFF. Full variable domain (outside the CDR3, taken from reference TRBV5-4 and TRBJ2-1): ETGVTQSPTHLIKTRGQQVTLRCSSQSGHNTVSWYQQALGQGPQFIFQYYREEENGRGNFPPRFSGLQFPNYSSELNVNALELDDSALYLCASSGDGHEQFFGPGTRLTVL.